This T cell receptor (beta chain) was sequenced for a study of PD-1 blockade in mismatch repair-deficient tumors. Looking at the study overall: Patients had 12 mismatch repair-deficient cancer types, all previously treated and progressing. Regarding the study as a whole: After pembrolizumab, tumor-resident clones rose rapidly, then generally contracted before radiologic responses.

Profiling relied on immunoSEQ multiplex PCR, and the TCRdb table lists in-frame clones only, not all of them. This sample has under 150,000 clones, with 88% found just once. Mismatch repair deficiency was confirmed in all patients, by PCR or immunohistochemistry. CDR3 length: 15 residues. Unmatched junction bases numbered 10, after V lost 5 bases and J lost 4 bases. The germline gives CDR1 MNHEY, CDR2 SVGAGI. Of note for this clone: Antigen specificity is unknown.

The starting material was peripheral blood, obtained about 17 months after starting pembrolizumab. The V call is TRBV6-5, the J call TRBJ2-7, with 8 bases lining up with TRBD1. This clonotype was obtained from an adult with mismatch repair-deficient cancer. In DNA form, the CDR3 reads TGTGCCAGCAGTCTTGACAGGGGCAACGATTACGAGCAGTACTTC. It is translated as CASSLDRGNDYEQYF.